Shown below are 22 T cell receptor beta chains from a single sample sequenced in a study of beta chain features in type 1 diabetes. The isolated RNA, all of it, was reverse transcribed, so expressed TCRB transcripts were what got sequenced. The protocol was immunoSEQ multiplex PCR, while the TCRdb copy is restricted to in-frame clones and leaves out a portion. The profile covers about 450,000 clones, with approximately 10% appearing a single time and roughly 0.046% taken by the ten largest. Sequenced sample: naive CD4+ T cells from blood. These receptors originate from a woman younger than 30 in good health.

CDR3 bases: TGTGCTAGTGGTTTGGGACATACCAACAATGAGCAGTTCTTC. This codes for CASGLGHTNNEQFF. The V call is TRBV12-5, the J call TRBJ2-1; the D is unclear. The V and J ends lost 1 base and 5 bases respectively, with 9 bases between them. The CDR3 spans 14 residues. Germline values: CDR1 LGHNT, CDR2 FRNRAP.

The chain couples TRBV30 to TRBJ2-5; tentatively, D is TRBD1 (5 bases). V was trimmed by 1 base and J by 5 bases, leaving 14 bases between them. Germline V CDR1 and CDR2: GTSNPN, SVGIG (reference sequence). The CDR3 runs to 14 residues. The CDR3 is CAWSGGSLWETQYF. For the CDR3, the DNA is TGTGCCTGGAGTGGGGGCAGTCTTTGGGAGACCCAGTACTTC.

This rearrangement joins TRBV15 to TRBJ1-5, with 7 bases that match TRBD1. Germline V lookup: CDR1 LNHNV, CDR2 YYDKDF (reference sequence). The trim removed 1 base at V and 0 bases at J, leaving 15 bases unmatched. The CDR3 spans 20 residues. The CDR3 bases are TGTGCCACCAGCAGAGGAGTTTTCGGCAGGGGGGTCTATAGCAATCAGCCCCAGCATTTT. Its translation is CATSRGVFGRGVYSNQPQHF.

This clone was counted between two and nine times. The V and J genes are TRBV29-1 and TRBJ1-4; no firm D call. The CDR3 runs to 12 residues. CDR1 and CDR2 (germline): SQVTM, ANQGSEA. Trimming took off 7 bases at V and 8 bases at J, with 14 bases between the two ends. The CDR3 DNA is TGCAGCGCCCACGGGGTCGGGGAAAAACTGTTTTTT. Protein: CSAHGVGEKLFF.

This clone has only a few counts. The CDR3 region has the DNA TGCGCCAGCAGCCCGGGGCGATACACTGAAGCTTTCTTT. It translates to CASSPGRYTEAFF. This chain joins TRBV5-1 and TRBJ1-1, with D tentatively TRBD1 (5 bases). Germline V gene sequence: CDR1 SGHRS, CDR2 YFSETQ. The CDR3 extends over 13 amino acids. V shed 4 bases and J shed 3 bases, with 10 bases lying between them.

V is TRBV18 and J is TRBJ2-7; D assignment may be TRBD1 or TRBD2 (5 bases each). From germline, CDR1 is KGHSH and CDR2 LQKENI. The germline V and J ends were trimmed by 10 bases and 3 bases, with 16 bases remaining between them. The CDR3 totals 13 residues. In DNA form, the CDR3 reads TGTGCCACCAGGACCGGGACGATCTACGAGCAGTACTTC. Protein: CATRTGTIYEQYF.

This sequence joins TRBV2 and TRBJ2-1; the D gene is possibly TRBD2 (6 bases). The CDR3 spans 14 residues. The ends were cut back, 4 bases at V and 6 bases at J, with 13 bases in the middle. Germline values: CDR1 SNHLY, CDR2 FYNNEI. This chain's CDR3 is CASSVSGVVNEQFF. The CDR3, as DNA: TGTGCCAGCAGTGTTTCGGGAGTAGTCAATGAGCAGTTCTTC.

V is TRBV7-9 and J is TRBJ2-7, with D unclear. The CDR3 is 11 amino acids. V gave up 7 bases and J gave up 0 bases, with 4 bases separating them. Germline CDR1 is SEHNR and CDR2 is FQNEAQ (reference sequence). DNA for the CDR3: TGTGCCAGCATGGGCTCCTACGAGCAGTACGTC. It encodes CASMGSYEQYV.

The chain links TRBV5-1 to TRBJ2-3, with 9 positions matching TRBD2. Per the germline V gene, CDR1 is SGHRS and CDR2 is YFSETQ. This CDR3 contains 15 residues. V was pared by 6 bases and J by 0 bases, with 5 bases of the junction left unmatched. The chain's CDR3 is CASNPSGTSTDTQYF. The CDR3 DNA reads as TGCGCCAGCAATCCTAGCGGGACAAGCACAGATACGCAGTATTTT.

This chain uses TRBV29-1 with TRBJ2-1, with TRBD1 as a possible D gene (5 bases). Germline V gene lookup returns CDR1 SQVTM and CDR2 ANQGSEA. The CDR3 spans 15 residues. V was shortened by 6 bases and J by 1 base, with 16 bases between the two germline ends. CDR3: CSVDPRTRSYNEQFF. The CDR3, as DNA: TGCAGCGTGGACCCGAGGACACGGTCCTACAATGAGCAGTTCTTC.

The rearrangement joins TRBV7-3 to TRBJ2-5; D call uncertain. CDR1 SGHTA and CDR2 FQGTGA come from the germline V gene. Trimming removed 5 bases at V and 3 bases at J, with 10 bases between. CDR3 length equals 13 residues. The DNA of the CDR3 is TGTGCCAGCAGCGCGACCCCCAAAGAGACCCAGTACTTC. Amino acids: CASSATPKETQYF.

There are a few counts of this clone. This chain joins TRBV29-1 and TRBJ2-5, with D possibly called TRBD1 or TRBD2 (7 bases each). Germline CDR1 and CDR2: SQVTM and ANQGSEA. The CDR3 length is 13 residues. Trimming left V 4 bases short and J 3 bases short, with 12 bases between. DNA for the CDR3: TGCAGCGTTGCGACAGGGAGGGAAGAGACCCAGTACTTC. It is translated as CSVATGREETQYF.

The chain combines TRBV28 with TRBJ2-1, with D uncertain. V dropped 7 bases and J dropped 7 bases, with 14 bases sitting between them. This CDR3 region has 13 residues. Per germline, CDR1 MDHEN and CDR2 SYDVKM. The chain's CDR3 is CASTAWSRNEQFF. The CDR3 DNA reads TGTGCCAGCACCGCGTGGTCCAGGAATGAGCAGTTCTTC.

The CDR3 DNA is TGCGCCAGCAGTCTTGAAGCGGGGATTAGGGTAAATACGCAGTATTTT. As protein: CASSLEAGIRVNTQYF. This chain links TRBV5-1 with TRBJ2-3; 7 bases align to TRBD2. CDR1 is SGHRS and CDR2 is YFSETQ in the germline V gene. Unmatched junction bases numbered 16, after V lost 5 bases and J lost 7 bases. CDR3 length: 16 residues.

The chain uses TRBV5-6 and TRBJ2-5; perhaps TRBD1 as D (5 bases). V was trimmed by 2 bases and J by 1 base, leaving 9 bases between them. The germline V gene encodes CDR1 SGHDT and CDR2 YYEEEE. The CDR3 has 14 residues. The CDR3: CASSFGAAQETQYF. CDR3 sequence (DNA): TGTGCCAGCAGCTTTGGGGCAGCCCAAGAGACCCAGTACTTC.

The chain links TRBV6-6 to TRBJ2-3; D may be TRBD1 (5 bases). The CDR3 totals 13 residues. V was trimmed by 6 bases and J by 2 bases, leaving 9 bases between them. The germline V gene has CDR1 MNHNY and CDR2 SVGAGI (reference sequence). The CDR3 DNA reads TGTGCCAGCAGGGAAGGGGCCACAGATACGCAGTATTTT. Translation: CASREGATDTQYF.

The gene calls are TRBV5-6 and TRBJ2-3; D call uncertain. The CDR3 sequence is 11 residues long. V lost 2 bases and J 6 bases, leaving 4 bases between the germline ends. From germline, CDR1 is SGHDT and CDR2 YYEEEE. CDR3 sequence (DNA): TGTGCCAGCAGCTTTGCGGATACGCAGTATTTT. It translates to CASSFADTQYF.

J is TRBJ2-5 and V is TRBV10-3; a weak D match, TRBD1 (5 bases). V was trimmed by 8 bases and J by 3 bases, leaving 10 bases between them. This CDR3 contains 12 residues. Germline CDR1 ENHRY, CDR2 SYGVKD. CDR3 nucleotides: TGTGCCATCGGATCAGGGAAAGAGACCCAGTACTTC. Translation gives CAIGSGKETQYF.

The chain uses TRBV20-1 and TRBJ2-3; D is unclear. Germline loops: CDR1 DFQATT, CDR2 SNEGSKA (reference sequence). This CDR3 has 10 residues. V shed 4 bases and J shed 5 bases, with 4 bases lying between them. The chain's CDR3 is CSANQDTQYF. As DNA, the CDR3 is TGCAGTGCTAACCAAGATACGCAGTATTTT.

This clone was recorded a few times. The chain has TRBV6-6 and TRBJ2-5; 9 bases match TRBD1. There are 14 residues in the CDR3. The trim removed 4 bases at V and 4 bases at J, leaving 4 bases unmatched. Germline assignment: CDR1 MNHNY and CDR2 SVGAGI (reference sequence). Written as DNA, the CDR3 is TGTGCCAGCAGTTTACAGGGGGCTAGAGAGACCCAGTACTTC. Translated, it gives CASSLQGARETQYF.

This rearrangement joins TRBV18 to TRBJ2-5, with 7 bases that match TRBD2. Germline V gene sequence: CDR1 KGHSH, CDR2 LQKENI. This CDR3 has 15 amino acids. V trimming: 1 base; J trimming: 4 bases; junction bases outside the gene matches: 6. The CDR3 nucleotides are TGTGCCAGCTCACCACTCCCCCCGGGGGGAGAGACCCAGTACTTC. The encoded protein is CASSPLPPGGETQYF.

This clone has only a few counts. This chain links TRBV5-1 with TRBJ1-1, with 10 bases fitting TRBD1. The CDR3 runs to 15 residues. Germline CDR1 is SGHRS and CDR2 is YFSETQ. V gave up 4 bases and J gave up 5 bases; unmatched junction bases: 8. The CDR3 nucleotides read TGCGCCAGCAGCGTTGCGACAGGGGGCGCAACTGAAGCTTTCTTT. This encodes CASSVATGGATEAFF.